This T cell receptor beta chain is drawn from a study of cytomegalovirus exposure and HLA in healthy donors. Of note for this clone: The junction departs from germline at one end; a sequencing error may be responsible.

In germline, CDR1 is SSHAT, CDR2 FNYEAQ (reference sequence). This CDR3 has 18 residues. The PCR had 60 Vbeta and 13 Jbeta primers. Assay used: immunoSEQ multiplex PCR; TCRdb lists only in-frame clones, some missing. There are 150,000 to 200,000 clones in the sample; around 80% occur only once, and roughly 2% lies in the top ten. The donors gave bone marrow, and they were healthy. J is TRBJ1-2 and V is TRBV7-7; D may be TRBD1 (6 bases). The sample consisted of PBMCs. The TCR sequence derives from a man aged 40-49 years in good health and CMV-seronegative. The CDR3 DNA reads as TGTGCTAGCAGCTTAGGGTGGGTACGGGACACCTCTGACTATGGCTACACCTTC. This encodes CASSLGWVRDTSDYGYTF.